The clone carrying this T cell receptor beta chain was counted many times. The target antigen is unknown. Using genomic DNA as the template, TCR beta VDJ and CDR3 profiling was carried out. TCRdb fed the reads into MiXCR, producing one record per CDR3 protein. The sample holds 130,000 or so distinct CDR3 sequences; 40% to 45% are singletons and the top ten take over 6.5%. The CDR3 spans 15 residues. Losses at the gene ends were 5 bases for V and 12 bases for J; bases not matched to a gene: 10. The data originate from a study of CD8+CD57+ T cells in acquired aplastic anemia. Looking at the study overall: Across the sorted CD4+ and CD8+ cells, DNA amounts averaged roughly 3 ug. There were 10 million to 12 million reads, on average, for CD4+ cells from healthy donors.

Whole-study results and caveats: Between patients and controls, CD8+ Simpson's diversity did not vary significantly. The study identified more than 25 CD8+ CDR3 sequences shared by patients and controls.

This TCR was recovered from a human donor in good health, serving as a control. Sequencing was performed on sorted CD4+, CD8+, or CD8+CD57+ T cells (not recorded which) from PBMCs. This chain uses TRBV12-3 or TRBV12-4 with TRBJ1-6; TRBD1 matches at 10 bases. CDR3 residues: CASSSTGTGVRPLHF. The DNA for the CDR3 is TGTGCCAGCAGTAGCACCGGGACAGGGGTCAGACCCCTCCACTTT.